Following are 13 T cell receptor beta chains from one sample sequenced in a study of long-term antiretroviral therapy in people with HIV. immunoSEQ v3.0 was run at survey level. Clones were read by immunoSEQ multiplex PCR, and TCRdb kept only the in-frame ones, dropping some. The repertoire consists of tens of thousands of clones, with about four fifths occurring once and the leading ten covering around 4%. Specimen: unsorted PBMCs, collected around 6 years after starting antiretroviral therapy. Receptors were obtained from a man aged 30 to 45 with HIV.

The gene calls are TRBV28 and TRBJ2-7; TRBD1 matches at 10 bases. Per germline, CDR1 MDHEN and CDR2 SYDVKM. With V trimmed by 3 bases and J by 4 bases, 3 bases remained unmatched. The CDR3 has 14 amino acids. In DNA, the CDR3 is TGTGCCAGCAGTTTCGGGGACAGGGGATACGAGCAGTACTTC. Residues: CASSFGDRGYEQYF. The variable domain in full, completed from reference TRBV28 and TRBJ2-7, reads DVKVTQSSRYLVKRTGEKVFLECVQDMDHENMFWYRQDPGLGLRLIYFSYDVKMKEKGDIPEGYSVSREKKERFSLILESASTNQTSMYLCASSFGDRGYEQYFGPGTRLTVT.

The chain is built from TRBV6-1 and TRBJ1-4, with D possibly being TRBD1 (5 bases). V was clipped by 6 bases and J by 8 bases, with 19 bases between them. CDR1 and CDR2 (germline): MNHNS, SASEGT. The CDR3 is made up of 15 amino acids. The chain's CDR3 is CASSEHVGVEEKLFF. The CDR3 DNA reads TGTGCCAGCAGCGAACACGTAGGGGTCGAAGAAAAACTGTTTTTT.

This chain connects TRBV6-1 to TRBJ1-1; D gene uncertain. Trimming took 7 bases from V and 3 from J, leaving 12 bases between them. Germline values: CDR1 MNHNS, CDR2 SASEGT. The length of the CDR3 is 13 residues. In nucleotides, the CDR3 is TGTGCCAGCAATCTCGGAACAGACACTGAAGCTTTCTTT. Amino acids: CASNLGTDTEAFF.

The chain couples TRBV9 to TRBJ2-2; D might be TRBD1 (6 bases). Trimming removed 0 bases from V and 1 base from J, with 10 bases in between. This CDR3 spans 16 amino acids. From germline, CDR1 is SGDLS and CDR2 YYNGEE. The CDR3 nucleotides are TGTGCCAGCAGCGTAGCCGGGACACAGAACACCGGGGAGCTGTTTTTT. This codes for CASSVAGTQNTGELFF.

V is TRBV7-9 and J is TRBJ1-3; D is uncertain. Germline assignment: CDR1 SEHNR and CDR2 FQNEAQ (reference sequence). The V end lost 5 bases, the J end lost 0 bases, and 5 bases lay between the germline ends. This CDR3 spans 13 amino acids. The CDR3 DNA is TGTGCCAGCAGCGTATACTCTGGAAACACCATATATTTT. Its protein is CASSVYSGNTIYF.

The chain couples TRBV5-4 to TRBJ2-1, with D hard to call. The germline V gene has CDR1 SGHNT and CDR2 YYREEE (reference sequence). V shed 4 bases and J shed 12 bases, with 26 bases lying between them. CDR3 size: 16 residues. The CDR3 DNA reads as TGTGCCAGCAGCAATTTACAAGCGCCTACCAGCCGGGTGCAGTTCTTC. Its translation is CASSNLQAPTSRVQFF. Variable domain in full (rest from reference TRBV5-4 and TRBJ2-1): ETGVTQSPTHLIKTRGQQVTLRCSSQSGHNTVSWYQQALGQGPQFIFQYYREEENGRGNFPPRFSGLQFPNYSSELNVNALELDDSALYLCASSNLQAPTSRVQFFGPGTRLTVL.

The V call is TRBV5-4, the J call TRBJ2-7, with a tentative D call TRBD1 (6 bases). This CDR3 comprises 12 residues. The germline CDR1 and CDR2 sequences are SGHNT and YYREEE (reference sequence). V dropped 5 bases and J dropped 6 bases, with 12 bases sitting between them. This chain's CDR3 is CASSRDNIEQYF. Here the CDR3 DNA reads TGTGCCAGCAGTCGGGACAACATCGAGCAGTACTTC.

The chain carries TRBV20-1 and TRBJ2-7, with a weak D call TRBD1 (5 bases). In germline, CDR1 is DFQATT, CDR2 SNEGSKA (reference sequence). The ends were cut back, 3 bases at V and 3 bases at J, with 6 bases in the middle. This CDR3 is built from 11 residues. The CDR3 sequence is CSASDSYEQYF. The CDR3 DNA reads as TGCAGTGCTAGTGACAGCTACGAGCAGTACTTC.

V usage is TRBV28 and J usage is TRBJ1-2, with D tentatively TRBD1 (5 bases). Trimming took off 3 bases at V and 0 bases at J, with 20 bases between the two ends. The CDR3 totals 18 residues. Germline V gene sequence: CDR1 MDHEN, CDR2 SYDVKM. The CDR3 is CASSFLGGLEGANYGYTF. The CDR3 DNA sequence: TGTGCCAGCAGTTTCTTGGGGGGGTTGGAAGGGGCTAACTATGGCTACACCTTC.

The chain is built from TRBV10-1 and TRBJ1-1; D might be TRBD1 (5 bases). The germline V gene has CDR1 WNHNN and CDR2 SYGVQD (reference sequence). The CDR3 has 13 amino acids. V was pared by 6 bases and J by 7 bases, with 15 bases between. Here the CDR3 DNA reads TGCGCCAGCAGCACCGGGGGGTTAGGTGAAGCTTTCTTT. Protein: CASSTGGLGEAFF.

The V gene is TRBV5-6, the J gene TRBJ2-1; possible D gene TRBD1, 6 bases. Between the trimmed V and J ends, which lost 4 bases and 4 bases, there was a span of 9 bases. CDR3 size: 13 residues. Germline CDR1 reads SGHDT; CDR2 reads YYEEEE. The CDR3 nucleotides read TGTGCCAGCAGCCTACAGGGATACAATGAGCAGTTCTTC. This sequence encodes CASSLQGYNEQFF.

The V call is TRBV27, the J call TRBJ1-6; D not certain. The CDR3 is made up of 19 amino acids. V was cut by 0 bases and J by 0 bases, with 15 bases left in between. Germline V gene lookup returns CDR1 MNHEY and CDR2 SMNVEV (reference sequence). The CDR3 nucleotides read TGTGCCAGCAGTTTATCGAGGCAGGCCGCCAGCTCCTATAATTCACCCCTCCACTTT. Protein product: CASSLSRQAASSYNSPLHF.

The chain carries TRBV2 and TRBJ2-7, with 13 nucleotides matching TRBD2. V dropped 7 bases and J dropped 9; count of bases not matched to a gene: 12. The CDR3 sequence is 15 residues long. The germline V gene encodes CDR1 SNHLY and CDR2 FYNNEI. CDR3: CASTVGTSGATGQYF. The DNA for the CDR3 is TGTGCCAGCACCGTTGGGACTAGCGGGGCTACGGGGCAGTACTTC.